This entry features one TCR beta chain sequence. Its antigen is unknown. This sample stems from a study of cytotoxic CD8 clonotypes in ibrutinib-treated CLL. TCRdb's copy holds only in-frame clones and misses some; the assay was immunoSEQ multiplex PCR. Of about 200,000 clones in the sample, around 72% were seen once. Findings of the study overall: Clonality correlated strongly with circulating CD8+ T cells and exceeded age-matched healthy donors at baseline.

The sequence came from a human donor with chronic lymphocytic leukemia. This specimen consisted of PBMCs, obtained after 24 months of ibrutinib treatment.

Written as DNA, the CDR3 is TGTGCCAGCAGTGACGACAGGGGTTGGAATGAGCAGTTCTTC. Translating gives CASSDDRGWNEQFF. This chain connects TRBV25-1 to TRBJ2-1, with 8 bases fitting TRBD1. The CDR3 runs to 14 residues. The V gene's germline CDR1 is MGHDK and CDR2 SYGVNS. J was trimmed by 7 bases and V by 3 bases; bases with no gene match: 5.